This T cell receptor (beta chain) is drawn from a study of control samples from healthy donors and cancer patients. TCRdb's copy holds only in-frame clones and misses some; the assay was immunoSEQ multiplex PCR. The sample includes 150,000 to 200,000 clones, roughly 90% of them seen just once. The CDR3 loop spans 15 amino acids. Germline V gene lookup returns CDR1 GTSNPN and CDR2 SVGIG (reference sequence). Trimming left V 0 bases short and J 2 bases short, with 13 bases between. This receptor was obtained from a woman aged 45-65 years in good health. Sequencing was performed on blood. The V gene is TRBV30, the J gene TRBJ2-5; D is uncertain. CDR3 protein: CAWSVRADLQETQYF. The CDR3 DNA sequence: TGTGCCTGGAGTGTACGGGCCGATCTTCAAGAGACCCAGTACTTC.